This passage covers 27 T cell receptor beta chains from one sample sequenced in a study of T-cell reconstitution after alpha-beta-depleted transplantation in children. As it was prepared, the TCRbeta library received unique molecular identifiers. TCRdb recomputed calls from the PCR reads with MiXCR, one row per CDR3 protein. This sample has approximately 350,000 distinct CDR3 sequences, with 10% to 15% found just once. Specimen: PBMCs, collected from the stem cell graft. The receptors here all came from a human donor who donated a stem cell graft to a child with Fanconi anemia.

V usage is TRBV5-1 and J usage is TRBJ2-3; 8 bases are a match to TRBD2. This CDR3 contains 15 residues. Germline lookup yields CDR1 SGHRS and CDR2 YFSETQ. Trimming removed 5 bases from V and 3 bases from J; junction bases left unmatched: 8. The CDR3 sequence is CASRNGQRGTDTQYF. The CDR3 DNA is TGCGCCAGCAGAAATGGACAGCGGGGGACAGATACGCAGTATTTT. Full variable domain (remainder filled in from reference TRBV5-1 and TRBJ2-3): KAGVTQTPRYLIKTRGQQVTLSCSPISGHRSVSWYQQTPGQGLQFLFEYFSETQRNKGNFPGRFSGRQFSNSRSEMNVSTLELGDSALYLCASRNGQRGTDTQYFGPGTRLTVL.

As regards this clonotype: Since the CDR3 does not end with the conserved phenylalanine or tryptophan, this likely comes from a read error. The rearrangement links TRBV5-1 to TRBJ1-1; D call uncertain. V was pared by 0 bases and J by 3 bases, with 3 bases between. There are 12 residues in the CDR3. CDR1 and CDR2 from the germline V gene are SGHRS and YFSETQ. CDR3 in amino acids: CASSLGYTEAFL. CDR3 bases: TGCGCCAGCAGCTTGGGTTACACTGAAGCTTTCCTT.

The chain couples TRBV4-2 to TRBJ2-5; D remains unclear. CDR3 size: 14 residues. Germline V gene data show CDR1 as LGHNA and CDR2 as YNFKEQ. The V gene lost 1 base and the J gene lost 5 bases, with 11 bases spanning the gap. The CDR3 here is CASSQASMGETQYF. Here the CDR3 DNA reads TGTGCCAGCAGCCAAGCTAGTATGGGCGAGACCCAGTACTTC.

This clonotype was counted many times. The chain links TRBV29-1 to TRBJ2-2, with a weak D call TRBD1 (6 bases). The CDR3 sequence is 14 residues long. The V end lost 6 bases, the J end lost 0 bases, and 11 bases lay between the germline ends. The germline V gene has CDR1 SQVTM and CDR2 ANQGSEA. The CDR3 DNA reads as TGCAGCGTCCATGACAGGTCGAACACCGGGGAGCTGTTTTTT. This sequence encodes CSVHDRSNTGELFF.

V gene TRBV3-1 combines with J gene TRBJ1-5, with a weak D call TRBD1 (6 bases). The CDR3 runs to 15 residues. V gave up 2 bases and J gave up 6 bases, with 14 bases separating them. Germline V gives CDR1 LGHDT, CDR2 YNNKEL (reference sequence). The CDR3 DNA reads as TGTGCCAGCAGCCAACAGGGGAGCGGGACTCAGCCCCAGCATTTT. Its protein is CASSQQGSGTQPQHF.

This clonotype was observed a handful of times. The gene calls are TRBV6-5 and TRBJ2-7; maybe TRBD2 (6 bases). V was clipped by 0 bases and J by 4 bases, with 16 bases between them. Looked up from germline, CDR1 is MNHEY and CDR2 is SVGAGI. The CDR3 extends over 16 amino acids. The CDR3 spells CASSYSPGGRGYEQYF. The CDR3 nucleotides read TGTGCCAGCAGTTACTCACCCGGGGGACGAGGTTACGAGCAGTACTTC.

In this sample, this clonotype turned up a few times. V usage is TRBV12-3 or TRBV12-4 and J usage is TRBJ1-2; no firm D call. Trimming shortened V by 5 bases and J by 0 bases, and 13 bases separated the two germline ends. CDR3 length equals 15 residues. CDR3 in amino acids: CASSIKGRTNYGYTF. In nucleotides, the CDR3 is TGTGCCAGCAGTATAAAAGGACGGACTAACTATGGCTACACCTTC.

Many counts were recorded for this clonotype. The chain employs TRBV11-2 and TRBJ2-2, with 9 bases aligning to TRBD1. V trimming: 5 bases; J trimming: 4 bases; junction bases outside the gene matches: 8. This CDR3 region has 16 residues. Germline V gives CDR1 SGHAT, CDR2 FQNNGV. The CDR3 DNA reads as TGTGCCAGCAGCGACCCCGGGACAGGGTCCACCGGGGAGCTGTTTTTT. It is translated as CASSDPGTGSTGELFF.

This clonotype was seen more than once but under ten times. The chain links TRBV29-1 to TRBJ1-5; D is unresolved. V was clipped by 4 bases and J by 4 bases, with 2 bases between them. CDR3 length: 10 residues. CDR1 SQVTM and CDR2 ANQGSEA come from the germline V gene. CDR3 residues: CSVGNQPQHF. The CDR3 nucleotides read TGCAGCGTTGGAAATCAGCCCCAGCATTTT.

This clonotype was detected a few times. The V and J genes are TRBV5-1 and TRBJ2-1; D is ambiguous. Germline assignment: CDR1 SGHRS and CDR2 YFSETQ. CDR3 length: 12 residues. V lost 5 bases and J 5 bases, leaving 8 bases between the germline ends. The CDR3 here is CASRSNNNEQFF. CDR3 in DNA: TGCGCCAGCAGATCTAATAACAATGAGCAGTTCTTC.

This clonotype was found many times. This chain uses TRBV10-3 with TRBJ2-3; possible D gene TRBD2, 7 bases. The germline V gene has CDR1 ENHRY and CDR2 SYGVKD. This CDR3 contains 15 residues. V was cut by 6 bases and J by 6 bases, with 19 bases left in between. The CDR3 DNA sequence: TGTGCCATCAGAAACGCAGGGGAGGGGAGCGATACGCAGTATTTT. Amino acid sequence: CAIRNAGEGSDTQYF.

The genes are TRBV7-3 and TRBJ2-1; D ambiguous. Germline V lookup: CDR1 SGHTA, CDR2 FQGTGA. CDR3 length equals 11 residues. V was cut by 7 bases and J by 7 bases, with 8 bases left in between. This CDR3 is CASTLGNEQFF. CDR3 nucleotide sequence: TGTGCCAGCACCCTCGGAAATGAGCAGTTCTTC.

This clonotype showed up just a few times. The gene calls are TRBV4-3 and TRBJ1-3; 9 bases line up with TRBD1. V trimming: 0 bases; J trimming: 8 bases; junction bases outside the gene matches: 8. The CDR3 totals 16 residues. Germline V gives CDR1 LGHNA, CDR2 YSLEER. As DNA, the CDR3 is TGCGCCAGCAGCCAAGAGAGGACAGGGGCTACGGACACCATATATTTT. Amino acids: CASSQERTGATDTIYF.

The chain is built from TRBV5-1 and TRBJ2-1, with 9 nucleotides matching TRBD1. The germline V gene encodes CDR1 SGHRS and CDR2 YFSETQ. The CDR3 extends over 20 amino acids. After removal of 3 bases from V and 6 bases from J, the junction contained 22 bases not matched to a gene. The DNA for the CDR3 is TGCGCCAGCAGCTGGAAGGGGACACCCCGGGGACAGGGTGGCGGCAATGAGCAGTTCTTC. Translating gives CASSWKGTPRGQGGGNEQFF.

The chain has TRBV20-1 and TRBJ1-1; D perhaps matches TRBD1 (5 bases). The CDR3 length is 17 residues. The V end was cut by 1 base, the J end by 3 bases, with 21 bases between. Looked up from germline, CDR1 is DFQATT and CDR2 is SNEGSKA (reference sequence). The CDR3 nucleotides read TGCAGTGCTAGAGCTAGGACAAATCAAAAAGGAGACACTGAAGCTTTCTTT. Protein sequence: CSARARTNQKGDTEAFF.

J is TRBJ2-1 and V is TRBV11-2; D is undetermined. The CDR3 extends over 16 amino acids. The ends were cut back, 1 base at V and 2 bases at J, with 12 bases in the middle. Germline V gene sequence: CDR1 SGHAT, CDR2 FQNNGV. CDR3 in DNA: TGTGCCAGCAGCTTAGGGGTGGACCCTCCCTACAATGAGCAGTTCTTC. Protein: CASSLGVDPPYNEQFF.

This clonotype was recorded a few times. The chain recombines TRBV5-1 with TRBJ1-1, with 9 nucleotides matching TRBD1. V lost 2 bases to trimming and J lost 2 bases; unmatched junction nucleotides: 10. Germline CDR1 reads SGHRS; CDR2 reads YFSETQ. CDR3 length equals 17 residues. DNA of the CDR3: TGCGCCAGCAGCTTCGTCTGGGGGGACAGGGATAACACTGAAGCTTTCTTT. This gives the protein CASSFVWGDRDNTEAFF. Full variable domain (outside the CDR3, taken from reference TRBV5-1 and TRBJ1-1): KAGVTQTPRYLIKTRGQQVTLSCSPISGHRSVSWYQQTPGQGLQFLFEYFSETQRNKGNFPGRFSGRQFSNSRSEMNVSTLELGDSALYLCASSFVWGDRDNTEAFFGQGTRLTVV.

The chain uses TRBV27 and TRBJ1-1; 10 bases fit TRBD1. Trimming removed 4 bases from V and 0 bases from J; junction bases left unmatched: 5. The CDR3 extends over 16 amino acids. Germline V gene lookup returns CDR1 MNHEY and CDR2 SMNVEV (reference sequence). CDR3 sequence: CASSSTGGAMNTEAFF. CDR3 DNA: TGTGCCAGCAGTTCGACAGGGGGCGCCATGAACACTGAAGCTTTCTTT.

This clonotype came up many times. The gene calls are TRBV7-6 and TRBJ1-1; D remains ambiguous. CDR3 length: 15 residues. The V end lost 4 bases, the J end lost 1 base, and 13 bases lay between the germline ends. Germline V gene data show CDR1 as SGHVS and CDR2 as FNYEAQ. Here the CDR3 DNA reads TGTGCCAGCAGCTCCTGGACCGATGGGAACACTGAAGCTTTCTTT. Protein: CASSSWTDGNTEAFF.

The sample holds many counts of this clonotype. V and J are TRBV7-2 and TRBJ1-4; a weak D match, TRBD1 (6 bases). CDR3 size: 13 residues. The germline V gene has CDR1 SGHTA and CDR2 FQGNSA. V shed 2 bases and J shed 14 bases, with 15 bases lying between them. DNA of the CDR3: TGTGCCAGCAGCTTAAATGGGGGCAAGTCTCTGTTTTTT. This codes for CASSLNGGKSLFF.

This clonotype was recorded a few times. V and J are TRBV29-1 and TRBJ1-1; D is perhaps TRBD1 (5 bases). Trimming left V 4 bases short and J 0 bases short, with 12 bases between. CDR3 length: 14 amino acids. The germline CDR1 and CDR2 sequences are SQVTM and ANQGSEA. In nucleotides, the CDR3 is TGCAGCGTTGTAGCAGGGATCATGAACACTGAAGCTTTCTTT. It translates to CSVVAGIMNTEAFF.

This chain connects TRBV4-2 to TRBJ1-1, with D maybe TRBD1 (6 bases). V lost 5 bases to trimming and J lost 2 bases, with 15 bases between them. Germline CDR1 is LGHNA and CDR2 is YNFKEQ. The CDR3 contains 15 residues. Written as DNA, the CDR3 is TGTGCCAGCAGCGGGATGACAGGCTTCAACACTGAAGCTTTCTTT. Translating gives CASSGMTGFNTEAFF.

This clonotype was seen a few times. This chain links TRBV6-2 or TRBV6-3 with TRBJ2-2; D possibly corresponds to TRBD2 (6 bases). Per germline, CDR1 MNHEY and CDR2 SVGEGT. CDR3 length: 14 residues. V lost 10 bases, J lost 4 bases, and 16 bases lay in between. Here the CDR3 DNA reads TGTGCCATACTGTCGGGGACTTTCACCGGGGAGCTGTTTTTT. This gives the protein CAILSGTFTGELFF.

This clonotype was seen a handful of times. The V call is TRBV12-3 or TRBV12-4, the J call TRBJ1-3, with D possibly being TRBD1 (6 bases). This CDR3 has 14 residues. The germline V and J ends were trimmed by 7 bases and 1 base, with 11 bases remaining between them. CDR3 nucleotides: TGTGCCAGCACCGCGACAGGTTCTGGAAACACCATATATTTT. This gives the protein CASTATGSGNTIYF.

CDR3 nucleotides: TGTGCCAGCAGTTCCCCTGGACGAGGGGAGTTCTTC. Protein product: CASSSPGRGEFF. V is TRBV28 and J is TRBJ2-1; D is possibly TRBD1 or TRBD2 (5 bases each). This CDR3 comprises 12 residues. Germline V lookup: CDR1 MDHEN, CDR2 SYDVKM. V was pared by 4 bases and J by 14 bases, with 15 bases between.

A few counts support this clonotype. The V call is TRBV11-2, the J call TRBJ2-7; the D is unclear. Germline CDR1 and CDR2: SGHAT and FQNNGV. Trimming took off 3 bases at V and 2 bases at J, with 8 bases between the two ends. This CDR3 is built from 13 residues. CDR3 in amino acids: CASSFRATYEQYV. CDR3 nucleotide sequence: TGTGCCAGCAGCTTTCGGGCAACCTACGAGCAGTACGTC.

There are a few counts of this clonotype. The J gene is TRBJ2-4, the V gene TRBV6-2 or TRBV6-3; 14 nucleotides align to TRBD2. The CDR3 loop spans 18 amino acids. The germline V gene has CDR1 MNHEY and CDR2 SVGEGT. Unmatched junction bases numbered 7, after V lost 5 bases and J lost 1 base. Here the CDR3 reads CASSETSGGASAKNIQYF. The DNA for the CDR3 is TGTGCCAGCAGTGAGACTAGCGGGGGGGCCTCGGCCAAAAACATTCAGTACTTC.